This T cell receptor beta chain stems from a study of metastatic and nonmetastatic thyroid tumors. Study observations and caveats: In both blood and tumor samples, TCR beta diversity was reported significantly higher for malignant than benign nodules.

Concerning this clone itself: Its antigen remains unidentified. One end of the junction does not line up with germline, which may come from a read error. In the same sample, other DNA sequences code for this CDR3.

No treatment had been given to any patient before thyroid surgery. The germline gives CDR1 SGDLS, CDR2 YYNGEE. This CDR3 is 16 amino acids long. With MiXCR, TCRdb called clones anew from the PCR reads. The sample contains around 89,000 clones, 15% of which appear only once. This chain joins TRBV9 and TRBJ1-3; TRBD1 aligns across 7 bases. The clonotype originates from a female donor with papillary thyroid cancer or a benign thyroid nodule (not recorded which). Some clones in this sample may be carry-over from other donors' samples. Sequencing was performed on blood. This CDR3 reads CASSPKTGSEGNTIYF. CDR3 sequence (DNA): TGTGCCAGCAGCCCAAAGACAGGGAGCGAAGGAAACACCATATACTTT.